The 30 T cell receptor beta chains listed next were all sequenced from one sample in a study of shared clonotypes between healthy human individuals. The assay was immunoSEQ multiplex PCR, and TCRdb's table has in-frame clones only and misses some. The table shows over a million clones, with 95% to 99% occurring only once. The material sequenced was naive CD4+ T cells sorted from blood. Specified subset: CD45RA+ positively selected. The receptors were sampled from a man between 25 and 39 years old in good health.

The rearrangement joins TRBV7-6 to TRBJ2-3, with 7 bases lining up with TRBD2. From germline, CDR1 is SGHVS and CDR2 FNYEAQ. Trimming removed 0 bases from V and 2 bases from J; junction bases left unmatched: 5. The CDR3 sequence is 16 residues long. DNA for the CDR3: TGTGCCAGCAGCTTAGCCTTTGCGGGGGTCACAGATACGCAGTATTTT. Translating it yields CASSLAFAGVTDTQYF.

This chain joins TRBV21-1 and TRBJ2-5. TRBV21-1 is a recognized pseudogene. The CDR3 covers 14 residues. This chain's CDR3 is CASSKAGSSETQYF. The CDR3 bases are TGTGCCAGCAGCAAAGCAGGAAGTTCAGAGACCCAGTACTTC.

The V and J genes are TRBV19 and TRBJ2-2; the D gene is possibly TRBD1 (5 bases). The CDR3 length is 13 residues. Germline CDR1 LNHDA, CDR2 SQIVND (reference sequence). Trimming removed 4 bases at V and 4 bases at J, with 7 bases between. The CDR3 DNA is TGTGCCAGTAGTACCGACAGCACCGGGGAGCTGTTTTTT. Its translation: CASSTDSTGELFF.

The chain carries TRBV29-1 and TRBJ2-7; TRBD2 matches 8 bases. There are 16 residues in the CDR3. Germline-derived CDR1 and CDR2 are SQVTM and ANQGSEA. Losses at the gene ends were 4 bases for V and 3 bases for J; bases not matched to a gene: 14. Here the CDR3 DNA reads TGCAGCGTTGTACTGGCCCCCGGGGGGGGAAGCTACGAGCAGTACTTC. Encoded protein: CSVVLAPGGGSYEQYF.

This clone was recorded once. The genes are TRBV6-5 and TRBJ2-7; D is uncertain. The germline gives CDR1 MNHEY, CDR2 SVGAGI. V was trimmed by 0 bases and J by 2 bases, leaving 14 bases between them. The CDR3 is made up of 16 amino acids. The CDR3, as DNA: TGTGCCAGCAGTTACTCAAACTTTGGATCCCCCTACGAGCAGTACTTC. Protein product: CASSYSNFGSPYEQYF.

V is TRBV11-2 and J is TRBJ2-3, with TRBD1 as a possible D gene (6 bases). The CDR3 loop spans 15 amino acids. Germline assignment: CDR1 SGHAT and CDR2 FQNNGV. The V gene lost 5 bases and the J gene lost 2 bases, with 14 bases spanning the gap. The CDR3 DNA reads as TGTGCCAGCAGCACTGGGGGCGGCTCCACAGATACGCAGTATTTT. Its protein is CASSTGGGSTDTQYF.

This chain uses TRBV10-3 with TRBJ2-1, with D maybe TRBD2 (6 bases). Germline-derived CDR1 and CDR2 are ENHRY and SYGVKD. The CDR3 has 15 residues. V was shortened by 6 bases and J by 2 bases, with 14 bases between the two germline ends. CDR3 loop: CAISSGVLAYNEQFF. In nucleotides, the CDR3 is TGTGCCATCAGCTCGGGAGTCTTAGCCTACAATGAGCAGTTCTTC.

The chain joins TRBV5-5 to TRBJ2-1, with 12 bases matching TRBD1. Per the germline V gene, CDR1 is SGHKS and CDR2 is YYEKEE (reference sequence). CDR3 length: 18 residues. J lost 3 bases, V lost 2 bases, and 9 bases had no gene match. CDR3 nucleotide sequence: TGTGCCAGCAGCTTTGGGACAGGGGGCTTAGCTAACTACAATGAGCAGTTCTTC. It translates to CASSFGTGGLANYNEQFF.

The chain links TRBV7-2 to TRBJ2-7, with D uncertain. The CDR3 totals 14 residues. The germline gives CDR1 SGHTA, CDR2 FQGNSA. The V end was cut by 2 bases, the J end by 2 bases, with 10 bases between. In DNA, the CDR3 is TGTGCCAGCAGCTTAAACAGCCTCACCTACGAGCAGTACTTC. It specifies CASSLNSLTYEQYF. Full variable domain (missing parts from reference TRBV7-2 and TRBJ2-7): GAGVSQSPSNKVTEKGKDVELRCDPISGHTALYWYRQSLGQGLEFLIYFQGNSAPDKSGLPSDRFSAERTGGSVSTLTIQRTQQEDSAVYLCASSLNSLTYEQYFGPGTRLTVT.

The chain carries TRBV11-3 and TRBJ1-5; maybe TRBD1 (5 bases). V was clipped by 3 bases and J by 3 bases, with 12 bases between them. This CDR3 contains 15 residues. The germline CDR1 and CDR2 sequences are SGHNT and YENEEA. Here the CDR3 reads CASSLDRTPNQPQHF. CDR3 nucleotide sequence: TGTGCCAGCAGCTTGGATAGGACACCCAATCAGCCCCAGCATTTT.

The chain is built from TRBV5-4 and TRBJ2-1, with 8 bases lining up with TRBD1. The CDR3 length is 14 residues. J gave up 7 bases and V 4 bases, and 7 bases lay outside the gene matches. From germline, CDR1 is SGHNT and CDR2 YYREEE (reference sequence). CDR3 nucleotide sequence: TGTGCCAGCAGCCGAGGACAGGGTTCAAATGAGCAGTTCTTC. This translates into CASSRGQGSNEQFF.

V usage is TRBV4-1 and J usage is TRBJ2-5, with D maybe TRBD1 (5 bases). The CDR3 is 15 amino acids. Germline CDR1 reads MGHRA; CDR2 reads YSYEKL. Trimming stripped 1 base from V and 5 bases from J, with 14 bases between. CDR3 sequence (DNA): TGCGCCAGCAGCCAAGTAGCAGGGATCACGGAGACCCAGTACTTC. Translating gives CASSQVAGITETQYF.

J is TRBJ2-1 and V is TRBV6-4; the D is unclear. CDR1 and CDR2 (germline): MRHNA, SNTAGT. Deletions cut 2 bases from V and 5 bases from J, with 13 bases between. This CDR3 has 15 amino acids. The CDR3 DNA follows: TGTGCCAGCAGTGACATGGTAGGTTCGAACAATGAGCAGTTCTTC. It specifies CASSDMVGSNNEQFF.

The rearrangement links TRBV6-6 to TRBJ1-4, with D possibly matching TRBD1 (5 bases). V was clipped by 2 bases and J by 3 bases, with 10 bases between them. Germline V gene sequence: CDR1 MNHNY, CDR2 SVGAGI (reference sequence). This CDR3 is 15 amino acids long. Here the CDR3 reads CASSYTKGPNEKLFF. For the CDR3, the DNA is TGTGCCAGCAGTTACACAAAGGGGCCTAATGAAAAACTGTTTTTT.

V is TRBV7-2 and J is TRBJ2-1; D perhaps matches TRBD2 (5 bases). Germline CDR1 and CDR2: SGHTA and FQGNSA. V lost 5 bases and J lost 2, with 13 bases in between. This CDR3 has 15 residues. CDR3 nucleotide sequence: TGTGCCAGCAGCCCTAGCCAACCGGCCTACAATGAGCAGTTCTTC. This gives the protein CASSPSQPAYNEQFF.

The rearrangement joins TRBV25-1 to TRBJ2-7, with TRBD1 identical over 9 bases. Germline V gene lookup returns CDR1 MGHDK and CDR2 SYGVNS. With V trimmed by 4 bases and J by 5 bases, 12 bases remained unmatched. This CDR3 contains 16 residues. In DNA form, the CDR3 reads TGTGCCAGCAGTGCAGACTTGGACAGGGGTGGGAACGAGCAGTACTTC. It translates to CASSADLDRGGNEQYF.

V and J are TRBV25-1 and TRBJ1-1; D gene ambiguous. From germline, CDR1 is MGHDK and CDR2 SYGVNS. CDR3 size: 14 residues. With 3 bases removed from V and 5 bases from J, the gap between germline ends came to 13 bases. The CDR3 spells CASSEDRRRTEAFF. The CDR3 nucleotides read TGTGCCAGCAGTGAGGACCGGCGGAGGACTGAAGCTTTCTTT. Combining the CDR3 with reference TRBV25-1 and TRBJ1-1 gives the whole variable domain EADIYQTPRYLVIGTGKKITLECSQTMGHDKMYWYQQDPGMELHLIHYSYGVNSTEKGDLSSESTVSRIRTEHFPLTLESARPSHTSQYLCASSEDRRRTEAFFGQGTRLTVV.

The chain recombines TRBV5-4 with TRBJ2-2; 7 bases line up with TRBD1. Germline loops: CDR1 SGHNT, CDR2 YYREEE (reference sequence). The CDR3 has 16 residues. Trimming took 0 bases from V and 6 from J; bases not matched to a gene: 8. CDR3 bases: TGTGCCAGCAGCTTGGGGGGACAGACCCAGGCCGGGGAGCTGTTTTTT. It encodes CASSLGGQTQAGELFF.

The chain is built from TRBV7-8 and TRBJ1-3; D perhaps matches TRBD1 (5 bases). Germline CDR1 and CDR2: SGHVS and FQNEAQ. V lost 1 base, J lost 7 bases, and 23 bases lay in between. The CDR3 is made up of 18 amino acids. DNA of the CDR3: TGTGCCAGCAGCTTAGGTGGGGCGCAAAGGGGAAGAGGGAACACCATATATTTT. Amino acid sequence: CASSLGGAQRGRGNTIYF.

J is TRBJ1-1 and V is TRBV29-1; tentative D call: TRBD1 (5 bases). V lost 6 bases and J lost 4, with 18 bases in between. Germline loops: CDR1 SQVTM, CDR2 ANQGSEA. This CDR3 spans 14 amino acids. CDR3 region: CSVEADTLGTEAFF. In DNA form, the CDR3 reads TGCAGCGTGGAGGCGGACACACTCGGCACTGAAGCTTTCTTT.

The chain uses TRBV5-1 and TRBJ2-2; 7 nucleotides line up with TRBD1. V shed 4 bases, J shed 7 bases, and the junction held 7 bases outside the gene matches. The CDR3 is 14 amino acids. The germline gives CDR1 SGHRS, CDR2 YFSETQ. The CDR3: CASSLDPGGGELFF. DNA for the CDR3: TGCGCCAGCAGCCTTGACCCAGGGGGCGGGGAGCTGTTTTTT. Full variable domain (missing parts from reference TRBV5-1 and TRBJ2-2): KAGVTQTPRYLIKTRGQQVTLSCSPISGHRSVSWYQQTPGQGLQFLFEYFSETQRNKGNFPGRFSGRQFSNSRSEMNVSTLELGDSALYLCASSLDPGGGELFFGEGSRLTVL.

V is TRBV5-1 and J is TRBJ2-7; weak D call: TRBD2 (5 bases). Germline CDR1 SGHRS, CDR2 YFSETQ. This CDR3 is built from 14 residues. The germline V and J ends were trimmed by 1 base and 3 bases, with 11 bases remaining between them. The CDR3 DNA follows: TGCGCCAGCAGCTTGCTAGCACCCAACTACGAGCAGTACTTC. Its protein product is CASSLLAPNYEQYF. Combining the CDR3 with reference TRBV5-1 and TRBJ2-7 gives the whole variable domain KAGVTQTPRYLIKTRGQQVTLSCSPISGHRSVSWYQQTPGQGLQFLFEYFSETQRNKGNFPGRFSGRQFSNSRSEMNVSTLELGDSALYLCASSLLAPNYEQYFGPGTRLTVT.

Worth noting for this clone: The sample has other DNA sequences that encode this CDR3 too. As DNA, the CDR3 is TGTGCCAGCTCGCCGAACACCGGGGAGCTGTTTTTT. Translation gives CASSPNTGELFF. The chain combines TRBV18 with TRBJ2-2; D gene unclear. This CDR3 has 12 residues. Germline CDR1 reads KGHSH; CDR2 reads LQKENI. V lost 6 bases, J lost 0 bases, and 2 bases lay in between.

V gene TRBV2 combines with J gene TRBJ2-7; 7 nucleotides match TRBD1. Germline V gives CDR1 SNHLY, CDR2 FYNNEI. CDR3 length equals 12 residues. Trimming took 11 bases from V and 4 from J; bases not matched to a gene: 8. CDR3: CAFGDRPYEQYF. The DNA of the CDR3 is TGTGCCTTCGGGGACAGACCTTACGAGCAGTACTTC.

This rearrangement joins TRBV5-4 to TRBJ2-3, with 8 bases aligning to TRBD2. The CDR3 is 15 residues long. V lost 2 bases, J lost 2 bases, and 4 bases stayed unmatched. CDR1 is SGHNT and CDR2 is YYREEE in the germline V gene (reference sequence). CDR3 region: CASSFTSGPTDTQYF. CDR3 in DNA: TGTGCCAGCAGCTTCACTAGCGGCCCCACAGATACGCAGTATTTT.

The rearrangement links TRBV7-6 to TRBJ2-7; 8 bases are shared with TRBD1. Germline assignment: CDR1 SGHVS and CDR2 FNYEAQ. After removal of 5 bases from V and 2 bases from J, the junction contained 5 bases not matched to a gene. The CDR3 spans 14 residues. The CDR3 coding sequence is TGTGCCAGCAGCGCGAGACAGGGGCCCTACGAGCAGTACTTC. Translating gives CASSARQGPYEQYF.

This rearrangement joins TRBV28 to TRBJ2-5; D possibly corresponds to TRBD2 (6 bases). The length of the CDR3 is 19 residues. CDR1 and CDR2 (germline): MDHEN, SYDVKM. V was shortened by 2 bases and J by 2 bases, with 24 bases between the two germline ends. Written as DNA, the CDR3 is TGTGCCAGCAGTTTAAAAGAAACAGTGGCGGGGTCCCGACAAGAGACCCAGTACTTC. Translating it yields CASSLKETVAGSRQETQYF. The full variable domain, in which reference TRBV28 and TRBJ2-5 provide the parts outside the CDR3, is DVKVTQSSRYLVKRTGEKVFLECVQDMDHENMFWYRQDPGLGLRLIYFSYDVKMKEKGDIPEGYSVSREKKERFSLILESASTNQTSMYLCASSLKETVAGSRQETQYFGPGTRLLVL.

This clone was found once. The CDR3 region is CASSQDPEKVLGYTF. In nucleotides, the CDR3 is TGTGCCAGCAGCCAAGATCCAGAGAAGGTTCTAGGCTACACCTTC. J is TRBJ1-2 and V is TRBV14; D ambiguous. Germline lookup yields CDR1 SGHDN and CDR2 FVKESK. Trimming took off 0 bases at V and 8 bases at J, with 16 bases between the two ends. This CDR3 has 15 residues.

J is TRBJ1-1 and V is TRBV6-5; unclear D gene. This CDR3 contains 11 residues. V was pared by 10 bases and J by 1 base, with 7 bases between. CDR1 is MNHEY and CDR2 is SVGAGI in the germline V gene. CDR3 nucleotides: TGTGCCACTTCCTGGAACACTGAAGCTTTCTTT. Translated, it gives CATSWNTEAFF.

The gene calls are TRBV5-1 and TRBJ1-1; the D is unclear. Trimming left V 5 bases short and J 5 bases short, with 13 bases between. The CDR3 has 13 residues. Germline V lookup: CDR1 SGHRS, CDR2 YFSETQ. The DNA for the CDR3 is TGCGCCAGCAGTCCCGGCCGTGATACTGAAGCTTTCTTT. This encodes CASSPGRDTEAFF.